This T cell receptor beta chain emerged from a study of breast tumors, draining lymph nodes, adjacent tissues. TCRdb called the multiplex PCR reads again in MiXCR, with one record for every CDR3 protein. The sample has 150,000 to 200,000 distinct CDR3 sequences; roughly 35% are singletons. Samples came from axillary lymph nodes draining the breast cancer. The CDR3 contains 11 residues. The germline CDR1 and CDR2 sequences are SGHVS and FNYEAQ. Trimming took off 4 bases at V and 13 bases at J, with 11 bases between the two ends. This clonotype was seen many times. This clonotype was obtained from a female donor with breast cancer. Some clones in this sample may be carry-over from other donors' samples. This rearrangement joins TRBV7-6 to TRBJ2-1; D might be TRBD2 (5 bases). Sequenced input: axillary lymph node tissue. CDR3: CASSSTSTQFF. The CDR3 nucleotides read TGTGCCAGCAGCTCCACTAGTACCCAGTTCTTC. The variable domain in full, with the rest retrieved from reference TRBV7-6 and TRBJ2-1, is GAGVSQSPRYKVTKRGQDVALRCDPISGHVSLYWYRQALGQGPEFLTYFNYEAQQDKSGLPNDRFSAERPEGSISTLTIQRTEQRDSAMYRCASSSTSTQFFGPGTRLTVL.